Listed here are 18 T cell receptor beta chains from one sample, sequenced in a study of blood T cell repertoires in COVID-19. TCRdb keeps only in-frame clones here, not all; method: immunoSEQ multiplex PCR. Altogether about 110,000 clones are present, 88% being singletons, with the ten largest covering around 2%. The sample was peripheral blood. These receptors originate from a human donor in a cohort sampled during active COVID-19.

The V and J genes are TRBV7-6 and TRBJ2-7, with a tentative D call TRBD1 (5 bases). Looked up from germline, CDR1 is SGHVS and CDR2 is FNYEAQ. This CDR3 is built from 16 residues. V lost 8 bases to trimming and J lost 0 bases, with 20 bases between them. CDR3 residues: CASSESPGLSSYEQYF. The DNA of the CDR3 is TGTGCCAGCTCCGAATCCCCAGGGCTCAGCTCCTACGAGCAGTACTTC. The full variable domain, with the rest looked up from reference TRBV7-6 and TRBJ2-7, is GAGVSQSPRYKVTKRGQDVALRCDPISGHVSLYWYRQALGQGPEFLTYFNYEAQQDKSGLPNDRFSAERPEGSISTLTIQRTEQRDSAMYRCASSESPGLSSYEQYFGPGTRLTVT.

Here the CDR3 reads CASSVGGGVNEKLFF. As DNA, the CDR3 is TGTGCCAGCAGCGTAGGAGGGGGAGTAAATGAAAAACTGTTTTTT. The chain couples TRBV9 to TRBJ1-4; maybe TRBD1 (6 bases). Germline V gene data show CDR1 as SGDLS and CDR2 as YYNGEE. The CDR3 has 15 amino acids. V gave up 0 bases and J gave up 5 bases, with 11 bases separating them.

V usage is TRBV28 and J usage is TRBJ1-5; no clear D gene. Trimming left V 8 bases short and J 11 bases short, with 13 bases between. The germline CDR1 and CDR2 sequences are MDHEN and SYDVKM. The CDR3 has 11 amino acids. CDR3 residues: CASGSTRAQHF. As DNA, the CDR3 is TGTGCCAGCGGATCGACGAGGGCCCAGCATTTT.

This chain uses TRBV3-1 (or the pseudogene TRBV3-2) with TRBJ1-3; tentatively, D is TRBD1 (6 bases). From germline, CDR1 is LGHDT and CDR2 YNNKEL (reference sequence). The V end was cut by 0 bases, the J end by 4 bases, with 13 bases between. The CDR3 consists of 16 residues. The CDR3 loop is CASSQDLRGAGNTIYF. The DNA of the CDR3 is TGTGCCAGCAGCCAAGACCTGCGGGGGGCAGGAAACACCATATATTTT.

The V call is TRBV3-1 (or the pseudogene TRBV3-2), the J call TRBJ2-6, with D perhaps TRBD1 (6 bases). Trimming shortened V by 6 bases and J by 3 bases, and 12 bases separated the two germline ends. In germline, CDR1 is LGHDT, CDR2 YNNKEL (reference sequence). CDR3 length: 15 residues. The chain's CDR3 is CASRPTGHGANVLTF. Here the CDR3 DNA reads TGTGCCAGCAGACCCACAGGGCATGGGGCCAACGTCCTGACTTTC.

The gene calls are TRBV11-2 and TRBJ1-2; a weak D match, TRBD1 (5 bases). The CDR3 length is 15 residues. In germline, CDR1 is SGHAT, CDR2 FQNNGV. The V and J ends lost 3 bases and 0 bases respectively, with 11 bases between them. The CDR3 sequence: CASSFSQDTNYGYTF. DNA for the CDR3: TGTGCCAGCAGCTTCTCCCAGGACACTAACTATGGCTACACCTTC.

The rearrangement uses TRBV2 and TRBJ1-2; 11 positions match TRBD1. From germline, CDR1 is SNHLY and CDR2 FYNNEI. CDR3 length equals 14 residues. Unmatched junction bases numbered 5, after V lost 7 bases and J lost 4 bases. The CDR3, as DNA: TGTGCCAGCACTAGGACAGGGGGCAGCTATGGCTACACCTTC. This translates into CASTRTGGSYGYTF.

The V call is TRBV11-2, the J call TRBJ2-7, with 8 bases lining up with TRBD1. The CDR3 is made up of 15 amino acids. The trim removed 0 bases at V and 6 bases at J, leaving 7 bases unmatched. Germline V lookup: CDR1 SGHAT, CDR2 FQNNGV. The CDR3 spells CASSLDWRQGSEQYF. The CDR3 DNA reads TGTGCCAGCAGCTTAGATTGGCGACAGGGGTCCGAGCAGTACTTC.

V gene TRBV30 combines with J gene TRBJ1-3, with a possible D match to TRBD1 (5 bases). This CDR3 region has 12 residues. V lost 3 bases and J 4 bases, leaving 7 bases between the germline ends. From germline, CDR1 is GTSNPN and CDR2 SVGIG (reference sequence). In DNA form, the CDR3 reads TGTGCCTGGAGACCAGGGGGAAACACCATATATTTT. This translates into CAWRPGGNTIYF.

The DNA of the CDR3 is TGTGCCAGCTCACCCTCCGGGACTCTCAACACCGGGGAGCTGTTTTTT. It specifies CASSPSGTLNTGELFF. The rearrangement joins TRBV18 to TRBJ2-2, with D tentatively TRBD2 (6 bases). Germline CDR1 reads KGHSH; CDR2 reads LQKENI. Trimming shortened V by 3 bases and J by 2 bases, and 13 bases separated the two germline ends. CDR3 length: 16 amino acids.

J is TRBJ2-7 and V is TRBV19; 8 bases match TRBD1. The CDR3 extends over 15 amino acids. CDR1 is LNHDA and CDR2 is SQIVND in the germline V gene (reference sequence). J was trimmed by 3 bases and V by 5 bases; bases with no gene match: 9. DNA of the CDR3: TGTGCCAGTAGTTCTCTGGGGACAGGAGGCTACGAGCAGTACTTC. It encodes CASSSLGTGGYEQYF.

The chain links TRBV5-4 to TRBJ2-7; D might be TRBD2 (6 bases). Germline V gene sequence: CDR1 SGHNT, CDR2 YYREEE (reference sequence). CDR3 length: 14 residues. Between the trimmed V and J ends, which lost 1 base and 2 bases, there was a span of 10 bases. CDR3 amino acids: CASSLLALPYEQYF. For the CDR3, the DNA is TGTGCCAGCAGCTTGCTAGCGCTACCCTACGAGCAGTACTTC.

CDR3 loop: CASSGSGSYNEQFF. DNA for the CDR3: TGCGCCAGCTCCGGGTCGGGTTCCTACAATGAGCAGTTCTTC. This chain joins TRBV4-1 and TRBJ2-1; D call uncertain. Trimming removed 8 bases from V and 1 base from J, with 12 bases in between. The germline CDR1 and CDR2 sequences are MGHRA and YSYEKL. The CDR3 runs 14 residues.

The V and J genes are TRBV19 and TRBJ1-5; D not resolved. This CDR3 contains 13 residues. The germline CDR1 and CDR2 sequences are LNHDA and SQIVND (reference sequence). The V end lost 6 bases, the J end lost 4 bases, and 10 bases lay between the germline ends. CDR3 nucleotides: TGTGCCAGTAGGATGGGGAGGAATCAGCCCCAGCATTTT. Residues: CASRMGRNQPQHF. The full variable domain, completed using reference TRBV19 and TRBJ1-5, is DGGITQSPKYLFRKEGQNVTLSCEQNLNHDAMYWYRQDPGQGLRLIYYSQIVNDFQKGDIAEGYSVSREKKESFPLTVTSAQKNPTAFYLCASRMGRNQPQHFGDGTRLSIL.

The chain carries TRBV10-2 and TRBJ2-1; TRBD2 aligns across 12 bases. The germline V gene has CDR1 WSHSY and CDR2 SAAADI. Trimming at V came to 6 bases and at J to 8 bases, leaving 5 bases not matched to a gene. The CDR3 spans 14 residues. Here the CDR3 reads CASRGTSGYDEQFF. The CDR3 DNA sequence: TGCGCCAGCAGGGGGACTAGCGGGTATGATGAGCAGTTCTTC.

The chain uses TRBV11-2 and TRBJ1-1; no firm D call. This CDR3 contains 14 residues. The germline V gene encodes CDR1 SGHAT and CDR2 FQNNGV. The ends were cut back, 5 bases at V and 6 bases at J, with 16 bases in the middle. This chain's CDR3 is CASSRGGSEAEAFF. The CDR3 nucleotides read TGTGCCAGCAGCCGAGGAGGGTCAGAGGCTGAAGCTTTCTTT.

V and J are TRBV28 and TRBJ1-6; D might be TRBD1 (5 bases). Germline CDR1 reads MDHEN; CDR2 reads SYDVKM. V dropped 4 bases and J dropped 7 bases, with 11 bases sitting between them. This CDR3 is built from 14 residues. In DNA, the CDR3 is TGTGCCAGCAGTTACGGACATCCAAATTCACCCCTCCACTTT. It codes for CASSYGHPNSPLHF.

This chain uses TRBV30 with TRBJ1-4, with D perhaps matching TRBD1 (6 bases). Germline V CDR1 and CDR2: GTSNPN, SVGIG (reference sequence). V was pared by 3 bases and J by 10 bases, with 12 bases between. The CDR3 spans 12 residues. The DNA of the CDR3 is TGTGCCTGGAGGGACGTACAGGGAAAACTGTTTTTT. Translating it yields CAWRDVQGKLFF.